Listed below are T cell receptor beta chains from one sample, sequenced in a study of identical twins. MiXCR was run by TCRdb on the 5' RACE reads, yielding one entry per CDR3 protein. The sample lists 640,000 or so distinct CDR3 sequences; roughly 6% were seen once. Input material: naive T cells sorted from blood. The receptors here all came from a man in his late teens or twenties in good health. The CDR3 runs from the conserved cysteine through the conserved F or W. The D gene is left open where the match is weak. The size of a clone is reported for some rows only, either as once, few or many, or as a class for expanded clones.

>NA|few|TRBJ2-5|TRBV20-1|12
CSAMPGGETQYF
TGCAGTGCTATGCCCGGGGGAGAGACCCAGTACTTC
>TRBD2|many|TRBJ2-6|TRBV9|18
CASSVDPSGAPGANVLTF
TGTGCCAGCAGCGTAGATCCTAGCGGCGCTCCTGGGGCCAACGTCCTGACTTTC
>NA|many|TRBJ2-1|TRBV29-1|14
CSVEIGPNYNEQFF
TGCAGCGTTGAGATCGGCCCTAACTACAATGAGCAGTTCTTC
>TRBD1|many|TRBJ1-4|TRBV20-1|11
CSVNRGEKLFF
TGCAGTGTTAACAGGGGAGAAAAACTGTTTTTT
>NA|few|TRBJ2-7|TRBV27|14
CASSSGVHWHEQYF
TGTGCCAGCAGTTCGGGAGTTCATTGGCACGAGCAGTACTTC
>TRBD2|many|TRBJ2-3|TRBV7-9|15
CASSQAGGSGDTQYF
TGTGCCAGCAGCCAAGCGGGAGGAAGTGGAGATACGCAGTATTTT
>TRBD1|many|TRBJ2-1|TRBV7-9|17
CASSSRNRGTMHNEQFF
TGTGCCAGCAGCTCGAGAAACAGGGGGACAATGCACAATGAGCAGTTCTTC
>NA|NA|TRBJ2-7|TRBV11-2|17
CASSRGWGAGRGYEQYF
TGTGCCAGCAGCAGGGGGTGGGGGGCCGGCCGGGGATACGAGCAGTACTTC
>TRBD2|NA|TRBJ2-2|TRBV19|17
CASSSRGGTALTGELFF
TGTGCCAGTAGTTCGCGGGGGGGGACAGCGCTCACCGGGGAGCTGTTTTTT
>TRBD1|few|TRBJ1-6|TRBV3-1|17
CASSRVIPGQGFSPLHF
TGTGCCAGCAGTCGAGTGATACCGGGACAGGGGTTTTCACCCCTCCACTTT
>NA|few|TRBJ1-1|TRBV29-1|13
CSVDAGLNTEAFF
TGCAGCGTTGATGCAGGGCTGAACACTGAAGCTTTCTTT
>TRBD2|NA|TRBJ2-3|TRBV7-2|17
CASSLSGTSGNTDTQYF
TGTGCCAGCAGCTTATCTGGGACTAGCGGAAACACAGATACGCAGTATTTT
>TRBD2|many|TRBJ2-1|TRBV10-3|15
CAINPGTSGGNEQFF
TGTGCCATCAACCCCGGGACTAGCGGGGGCAATGAGCAGTTCTTC
>NA|NA|TRBJ2-1|TRBV6-1|17
CASSEDGTFSSYNEQFF
TGTGCCAGCAGTGAAGATGGGACGTTTAGCTCCTACAATGAGCAGTTCTTC
>TRBD2|many|TRBJ2-7|TRBV20-1|13
CSAGLAGRSEQYF
TGCAGTGCCGGACTAGCGGGACGTTCCGAGCAGTACTTC
>NA|NA|TRBJ2-1|TRBV12-3/TRBV12-4|14
CASSLMGRLDEQFF
TGTGCCAGCAGTTTAATGGGTAGGCTCGATGAGCAGTTCTTC